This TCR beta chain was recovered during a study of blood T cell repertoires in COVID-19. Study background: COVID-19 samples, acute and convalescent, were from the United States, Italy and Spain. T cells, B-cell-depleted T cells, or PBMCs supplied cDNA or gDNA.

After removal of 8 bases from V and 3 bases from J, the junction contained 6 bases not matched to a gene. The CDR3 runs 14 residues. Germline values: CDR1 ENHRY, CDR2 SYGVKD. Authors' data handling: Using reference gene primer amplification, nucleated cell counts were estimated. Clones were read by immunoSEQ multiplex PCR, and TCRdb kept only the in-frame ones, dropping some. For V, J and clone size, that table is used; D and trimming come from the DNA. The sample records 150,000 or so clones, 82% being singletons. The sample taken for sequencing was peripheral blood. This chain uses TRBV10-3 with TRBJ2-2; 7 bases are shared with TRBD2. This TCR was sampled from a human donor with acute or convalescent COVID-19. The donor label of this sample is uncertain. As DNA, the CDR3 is TGTGCCATCTGGCAGGGAGGGGACACCGGGGAGCTGTTTTTT. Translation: CAIWQGGDTGELFF.